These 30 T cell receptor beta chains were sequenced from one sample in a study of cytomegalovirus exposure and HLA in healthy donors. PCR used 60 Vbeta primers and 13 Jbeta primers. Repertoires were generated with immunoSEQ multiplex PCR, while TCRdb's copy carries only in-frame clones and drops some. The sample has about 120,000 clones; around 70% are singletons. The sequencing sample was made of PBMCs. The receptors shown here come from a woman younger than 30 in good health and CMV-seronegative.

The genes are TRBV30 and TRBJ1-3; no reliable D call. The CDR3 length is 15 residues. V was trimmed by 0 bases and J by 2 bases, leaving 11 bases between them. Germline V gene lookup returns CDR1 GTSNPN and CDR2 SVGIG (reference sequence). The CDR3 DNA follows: TGTGCCTGGAGTGTACATGGAGTGCCTGGAAACACCATATATTTT. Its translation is CAWSVHGVPGNTIYF.

CDR3 sequence (DNA): TGTGCCAGCAGTTTACAGGGCGTGAACACTGAAGCTTTCTTT. It encodes CASSLQGVNTEAFF. The chain is built from TRBV28 and TRBJ1-1, with a tentative D call TRBD1 (5 bases). The CDR3 length is 14 residues. V was pared by 2 bases and J by 0 bases, with 7 bases between. Germline V gene sequence: CDR1 MDHEN, CDR2 SYDVKM. The variable domain in full, completed from reference TRBV28 and TRBJ1-1, reads DVKVTQSSRYLVKRTGEKVFLECVQDMDHENMFWYRQDPGLGLRLIYFSYDVKMKEKGDIPEGYSVSREKKERFSLILESASTNQTSMYLCASSLQGVNTEAFFGQGTRLTVV.

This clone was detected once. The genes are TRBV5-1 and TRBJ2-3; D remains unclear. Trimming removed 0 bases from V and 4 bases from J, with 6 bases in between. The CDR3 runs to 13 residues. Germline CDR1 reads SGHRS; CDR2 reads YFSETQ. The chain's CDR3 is CASSLDAADTQYF. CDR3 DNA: TGCGCCAGCAGCTTGGATGCAGCAGATACGCAGTATTTT.

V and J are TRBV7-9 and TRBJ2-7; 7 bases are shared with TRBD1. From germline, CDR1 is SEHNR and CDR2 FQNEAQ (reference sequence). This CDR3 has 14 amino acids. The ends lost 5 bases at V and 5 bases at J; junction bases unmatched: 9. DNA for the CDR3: TGTGCCAGCAGCCCAACGAGGGGACAGAACGAGCAGTACTTC. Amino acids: CASSPTRGQNEQYF.

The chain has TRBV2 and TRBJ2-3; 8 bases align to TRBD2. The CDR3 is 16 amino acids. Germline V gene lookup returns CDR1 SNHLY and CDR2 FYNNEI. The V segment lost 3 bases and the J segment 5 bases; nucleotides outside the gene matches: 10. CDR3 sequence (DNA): TGTGCCAGCAGTGACCCGGGGGGGCTCGGTGAAGATACGCAGTATTTT. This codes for CASSDPGGLGEDTQYF. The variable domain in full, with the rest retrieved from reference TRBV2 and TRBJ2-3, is EPEVTQTPSHQVTQMGQEVILRCVPISNHLYFYWYRQILGQKVEFLVSFYNNEISEKSEIFDDQFSVERPDGSNFTLKIRSTKLEDSAMYFCASSDPGGLGEDTQYFGPGTRLTVL.

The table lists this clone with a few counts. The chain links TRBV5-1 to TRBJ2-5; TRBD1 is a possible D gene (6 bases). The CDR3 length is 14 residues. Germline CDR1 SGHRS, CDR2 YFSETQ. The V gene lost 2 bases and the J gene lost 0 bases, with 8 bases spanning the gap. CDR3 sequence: CASSLGTYQETQYF. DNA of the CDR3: TGCGCCAGCAGCTTAGGGACATACCAAGAGACCCAGTACTTC.

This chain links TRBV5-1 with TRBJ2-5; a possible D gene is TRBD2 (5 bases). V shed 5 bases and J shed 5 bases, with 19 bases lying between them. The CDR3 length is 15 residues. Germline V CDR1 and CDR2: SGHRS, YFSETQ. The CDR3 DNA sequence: TGCGCCAGCAGTCGCGGACTTGTGGTGCCGGAGACCCAGTACTTC. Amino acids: CASSRGLVVPETQYF.

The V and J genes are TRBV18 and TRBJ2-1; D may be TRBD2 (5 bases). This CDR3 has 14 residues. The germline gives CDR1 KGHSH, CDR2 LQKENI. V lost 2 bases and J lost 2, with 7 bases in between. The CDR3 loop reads CASSPVGTYNEQFF. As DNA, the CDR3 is TGTGCCAGCTCACCAGTCGGGACCTACAATGAGCAGTTCTTC.

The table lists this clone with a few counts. The CDR3 here is CAWSRQRRGNTEAFF. The CDR3 bases are TGTGCCTGGAGCCGACAGAGGCGGGGGAACACTGAAGCTTTCTTT. The chain couples TRBV30 to TRBJ1-1; the D gene is possibly TRBD1 (5 bases). The CDR3 is 15 residues long. Between the trimmed V and J ends, which lost 3 bases and 1 base, there was a span of 15 bases. CDR1 is GTSNPN and CDR2 is SVGIG in the germline V gene (reference sequence). Variable domain in full (rest from reference TRBV30 and TRBJ1-1): SQTIHQWPATLVQPVGSPLSLECTVEGTSNPNLYWYRQAAGRGLQLLFYSVGIGQISSEVPQNLSASRPQDRQFILSSKKLLLSDSGFYLCAWSRQRRGNTEAFFGQGTRLTVV.

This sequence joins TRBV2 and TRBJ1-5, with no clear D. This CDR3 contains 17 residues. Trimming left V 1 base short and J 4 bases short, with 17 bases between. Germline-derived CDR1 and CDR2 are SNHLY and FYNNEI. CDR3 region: CASSEVPGGRGNQPQHF. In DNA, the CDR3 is TGTGCCAGCAGTGAAGTGCCTGGAGGGCGAGGGAATCAGCCCCAGCATTTT.

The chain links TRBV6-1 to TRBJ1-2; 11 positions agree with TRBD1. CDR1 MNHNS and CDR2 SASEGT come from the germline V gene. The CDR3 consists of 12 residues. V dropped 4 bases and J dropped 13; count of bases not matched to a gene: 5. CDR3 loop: CASSAGTGGFTF. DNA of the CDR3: TGTGCCAGCAGTGCAGGGACAGGGGGATTCACCTTC.

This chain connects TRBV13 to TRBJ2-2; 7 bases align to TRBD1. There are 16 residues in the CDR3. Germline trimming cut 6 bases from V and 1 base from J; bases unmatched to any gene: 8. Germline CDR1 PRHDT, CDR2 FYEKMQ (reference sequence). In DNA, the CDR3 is TGTGCCAGCAGGTACAGGGGACGGGTGAACACCGGGGAGCTGTTTTTT. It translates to CASRYRGRVNTGELFF.

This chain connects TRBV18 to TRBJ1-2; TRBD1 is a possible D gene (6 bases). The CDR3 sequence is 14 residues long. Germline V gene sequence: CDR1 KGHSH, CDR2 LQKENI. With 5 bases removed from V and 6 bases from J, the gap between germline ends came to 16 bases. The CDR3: CASSEATGNNGYTF. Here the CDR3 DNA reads TGTGCCAGCTCAGAGGCTACAGGGAACAATGGCTACACCTTC.

The chain's CDR3 is CASSLGVGGSYEQYF. For the CDR3, the DNA is TGTGCCAGCAGCTTGGGGGTAGGGGGTTCCTACGAGCAGTACTTC. The rearrangement uses TRBV5-4 and TRBJ2-7, with D perhaps TRBD1 (6 bases). This CDR3 is 15 amino acids long. V was cut by 0 bases and J by 1 base, with 11 bases left in between. From germline, CDR1 is SGHNT and CDR2 YYREEE (reference sequence).

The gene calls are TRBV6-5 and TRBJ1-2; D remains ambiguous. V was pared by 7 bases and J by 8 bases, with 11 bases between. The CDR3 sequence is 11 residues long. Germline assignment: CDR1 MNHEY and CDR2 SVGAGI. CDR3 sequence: CASIGLGGYTF. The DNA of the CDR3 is TGTGCCAGCATTGGTTTGGGCGGCTACACCTTC.

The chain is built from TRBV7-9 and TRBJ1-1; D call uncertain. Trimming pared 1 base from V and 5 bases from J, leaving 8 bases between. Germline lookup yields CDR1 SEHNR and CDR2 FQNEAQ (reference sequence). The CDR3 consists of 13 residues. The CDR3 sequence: CASSLGELTEAFF. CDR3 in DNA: TGTGCCAGCAGCTTAGGGGAGTTAACTGAAGCTTTCTTT.

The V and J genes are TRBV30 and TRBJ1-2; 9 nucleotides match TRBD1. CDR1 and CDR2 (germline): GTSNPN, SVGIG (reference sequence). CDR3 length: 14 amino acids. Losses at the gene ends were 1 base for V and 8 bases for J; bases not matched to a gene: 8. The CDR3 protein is CAWSGGDRVKGYTF. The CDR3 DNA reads TGTGCCTGGAGTGGCGGGGACAGGGTGAAGGGCTACACCTTC.

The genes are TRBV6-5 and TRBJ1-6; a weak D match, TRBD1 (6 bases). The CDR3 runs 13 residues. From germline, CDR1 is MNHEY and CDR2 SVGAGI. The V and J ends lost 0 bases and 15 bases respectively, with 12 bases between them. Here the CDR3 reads CASSYSGAAYLHF. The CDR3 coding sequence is TGTGCCAGCAGTTACTCGGGGGCGGCATACCTCCACTTT.

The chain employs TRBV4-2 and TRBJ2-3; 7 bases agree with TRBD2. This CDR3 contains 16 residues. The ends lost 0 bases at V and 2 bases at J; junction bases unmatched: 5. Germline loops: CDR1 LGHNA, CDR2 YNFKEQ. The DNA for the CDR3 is TGTGCCAGCAGCCAAGATGAAGCGGGGTTCACAGATACGCAGTATTTT. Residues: CASSQDEAGFTDTQYF.

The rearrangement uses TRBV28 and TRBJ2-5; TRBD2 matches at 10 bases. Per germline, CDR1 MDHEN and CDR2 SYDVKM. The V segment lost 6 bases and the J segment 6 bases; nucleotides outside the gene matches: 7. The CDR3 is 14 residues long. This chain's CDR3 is CASSSGGAVKTQYF. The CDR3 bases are TGTGCCAGCAGCAGCGGGGGGGCCGTGAAGACCCAGTACTTC.

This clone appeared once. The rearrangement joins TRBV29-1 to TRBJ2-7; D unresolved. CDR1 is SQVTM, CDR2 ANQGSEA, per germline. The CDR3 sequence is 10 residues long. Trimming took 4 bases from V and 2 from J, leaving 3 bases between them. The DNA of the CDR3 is TGCAGCGTTGGAGCCTACGAGCAGTACTTC. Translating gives CSVGAYEQYF.

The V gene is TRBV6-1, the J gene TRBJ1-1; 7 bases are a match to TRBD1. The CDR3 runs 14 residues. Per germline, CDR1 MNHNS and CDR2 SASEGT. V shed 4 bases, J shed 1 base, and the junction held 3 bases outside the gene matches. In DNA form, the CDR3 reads TGTGCCAGCAGTGGCTGGGACAGGAACACTGAAGCTTTCTTT. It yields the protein CASSGWDRNTEAFF.

The CDR3 region is CASNPGADYGYTF. The CDR3 DNA reads as TGTGCTTCAAACCCAGGGGCAGACTATGGCTACACCTTC. The chain combines TRBV7-8 with TRBJ1-2; D possibly corresponds to TRBD1 (6 bases). CDR3 length equals 13 residues. CDR1 SGHVS and CDR2 FQNEAQ come from the germline V gene.

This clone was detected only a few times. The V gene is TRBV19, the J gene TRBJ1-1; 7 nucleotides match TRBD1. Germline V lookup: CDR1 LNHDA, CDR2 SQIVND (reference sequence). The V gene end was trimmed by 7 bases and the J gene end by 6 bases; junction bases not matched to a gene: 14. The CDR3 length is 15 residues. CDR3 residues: CASKEQGNPFPEAFF. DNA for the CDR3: TGTGCCAGTAAAGAACAGGGGAACCCTTTTCCTGAAGCTTTCTTT.

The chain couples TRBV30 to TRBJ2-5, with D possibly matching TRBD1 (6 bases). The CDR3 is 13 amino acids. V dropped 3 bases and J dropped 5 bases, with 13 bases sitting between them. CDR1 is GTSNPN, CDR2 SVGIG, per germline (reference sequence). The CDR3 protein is CAWSHGQRETQYF. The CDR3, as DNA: TGTGCCTGGAGCCATGGACAGAGGGAGACCCAGTACTTC. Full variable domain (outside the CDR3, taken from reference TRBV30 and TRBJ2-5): SQTIHQWPATLVQPVGSPLSLECTVEGTSNPNLYWYRQAAGRGLQLLFYSVGIGQISSEVPQNLSASRPQDRQFILSSKKLLLSDSGFYLCAWSHGQRETQYFGPGTRLLVL.

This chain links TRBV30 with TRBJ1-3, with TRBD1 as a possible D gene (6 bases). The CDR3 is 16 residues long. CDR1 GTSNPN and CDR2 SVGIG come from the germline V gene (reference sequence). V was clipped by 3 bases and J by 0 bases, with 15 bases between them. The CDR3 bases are TGTGCCTGGAGCGTTGGACAGATGAACTCTGGAAACACCATATATTTT. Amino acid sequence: CAWSVGQMNSGNTIYF.

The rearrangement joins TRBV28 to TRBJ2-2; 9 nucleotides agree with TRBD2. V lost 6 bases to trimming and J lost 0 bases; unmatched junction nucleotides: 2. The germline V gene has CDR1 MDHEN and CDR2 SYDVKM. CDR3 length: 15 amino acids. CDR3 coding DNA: TGTGCCAGCAGCAGCGGGGGGCCGAACACCGGGGAGCTGTTTTTT. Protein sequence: CASSSGGPNTGELFF.

Here the CDR3 DNA reads TGCGCCAGCAGCGACCCCTCCACAGGGCGAGGCTACACCTTC. Protein product: CASSDPSTGRGYTF. The chain uses TRBV5-1 and TRBJ1-2; D may be TRBD1 (6 bases). This CDR3 has 14 residues. The germline V and J ends were trimmed by 4 bases and 8 bases, with 18 bases remaining between them. Germline CDR1 reads SGHRS; CDR2 reads YFSETQ.

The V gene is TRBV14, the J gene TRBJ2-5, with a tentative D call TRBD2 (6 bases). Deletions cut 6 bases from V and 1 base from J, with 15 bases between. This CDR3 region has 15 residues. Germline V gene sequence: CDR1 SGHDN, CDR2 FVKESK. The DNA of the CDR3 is TGTGCCAGCAGTCTCTACGGAGGGGCCCAAGAGACCCAGTACTTC. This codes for CASSLYGGAQETQYF. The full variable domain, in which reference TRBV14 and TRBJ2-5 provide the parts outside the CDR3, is EAGVTQFPSHSVIEKGQTVTLRCDPISGHDNLYWYRRVMGKEIKFLLHFVKESKQDESGMPNNRFLAERTGGTYSTLKVQPAELEDSGVYFCASSLYGGAQETQYFGPGTRLLVL.

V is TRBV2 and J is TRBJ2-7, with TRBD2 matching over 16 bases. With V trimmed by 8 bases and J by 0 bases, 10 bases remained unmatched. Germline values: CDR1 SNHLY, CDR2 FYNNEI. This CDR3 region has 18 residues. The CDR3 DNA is TGTGCCAGCGTTCCGGGACTAGCGGGGGGGAGGAGCTCCTACGAGCAGTACTTC. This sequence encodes CASVPGLAGGRSSYEQYF.